The rows below give T cell receptor beta chains drawn from one sample of a study of T cell repertoires in aging, cancer and after chemotherapy. TCRdb called the multiplex PCR reads again in MiXCR, with one record for every CDR3 protein. This table holds under 4,000 distinct CDR3 sequences, 25% to 30% found once. The sample consisted of blood. These receptors were taken from a human donor with a solid tumor. CDR3s leave out the opening cysteine and the closing phenylalanine or tryptophan. Fields, in order: clone size, V gene, D gene, J gene, CDR3 protein. D genes are given only for firm matches. Some rows have no size entry. The others give once, few or many, or a class for an expanded clone.

>hyperexpanded|TRBV5-4|-|TRBJ2-1
ASSLASENEQF
>medium-sized|TRBV6-5|TRBD1|TRBJ2-5
ASSSQSGGGETQY
>-|TRBV19|-|TRBJ1-5
ASSIDGRRGRNNQPQH
>-|TRBV18|-|TRBJ1-4
ASSLKGDEKLF
>-|TRBV10-3|-|TRBJ2-2
AATEDRGHPGELF
>medium-sized|TRBV7-6|-|TRBJ2-1
ASSDRDVNNEQF
>-|TRBV20-1|TRBD2|TRBJ2-1
SAPGPGLAPYNEQF
>few|TRBV5-6|-|TRBJ2-6
ASSLGRMNSGANVLT
>-|TRBV5-1|-|TRBJ1-4
ASSLGTVAEKLF
>-|TRBV7-9|-|TRBJ2-3
ASSPAKPGREGDTQY
>medium-sized|TRBV29-1|-|TRBJ1-3
SVGTESSGNTIY
>large|TRBV29-1|-|TRBJ2-2
SVGLGGELF
>-|TRBV6-1|TRBD1|TRBJ1-1
AIGEGAYTEAF